This TCR beta chain emerged from a study of cytomegalovirus exposure and HLA in healthy donors. Study summary: From about 180 million T cells, an earlier analysis saw 117 million unique TCR beta sequences.

PCR amplification relied on 60 Vbeta primers (plus 13 Jbeta primers). TCRdb's copy holds only in-frame clones and misses some; the assay was immunoSEQ multiplex PCR. The data show some 150,000 clones, 65% to 90% seen once. Study-level findings and limits: In vitro assays verified that three CMV-associated chains recognized CMV antigens specifically. As a later analysis showed, a missense DCLRE1C variant was linked to trimming of TCR beta V- and J-genes.

Turning to this clone: Antigen: not known. An end of the junction does not agree with germline; a read error may underlie this.

The sequence came from a man aged 50-60 years in good health and CMV-seropositive. The sample was PBMCs.

CDR3 protein: CSSSPTGRGSNQPQHF. DNA for the CDR3: TGTTCCAGCAGCCCAACGGGCAGGGGAAGCAATCAGCCCCAGCATTTT. This chain uses TRBV7-9 with TRBJ1-5, with D tentatively TRBD1 (6 bases). Per the germline V gene, CDR1 is SEHNR and CDR2 is FQNEAQ (reference sequence). CDR3 length: 16 amino acids.